This T cell receptor (beta chain) is from a study of control samples from healthy donors and cancer patients. Produced via immunoSEQ multiplex PCR; TCRdb's table is partial and in-frame only. The sample includes approximately 81,000 clones, roughly 94% seen only once; the top ten take 4.8%. Trimming removed 2 bases at V and 6 bases at J, with 9 bases between. In germline, CDR1 is LGHNA, CDR2 YSLEER. This CDR3 is built from 13 residues. V usage is TRBV4-3 and J usage is TRBJ2-3; the D is unclear. Material: blood. The clonotype comes from a young woman in good health. For the CDR3, the DNA is TGCGCCAGCAGCCAACGGACCGGGGATACGCAGTATTTT. Residues: CASSQRTGDTQYF.